In this sample, the clone carrying this TCR beta chain turned up many times. The data belong to a study of human T cells and chemical hapten exposure. TCRdb ran MiXCR on the RACE reads and lists one entry per CDR3 protein. The sample holds 330,000 or so distinct CDR3 sequences; under 6.5% are singletons and the top ten take about 5%. V trimming: 5 bases; J trimming: 7 bases; junction bases outside the gene matches: 10. This CDR3 is 14 amino acids long. CDR1 SEHNR and CDR2 FQNEAQ come from the germline V gene (reference sequence). As for time point: patch test 2, 6 weeks after DPC sensitization. Regarding treatment: therapeutic diphenylcyclopropenone sensitization with weekly scalp DPC.

Sequenced material: whole blood, taken in connection with sensitization to the hapten diphenylcyclopropenone (DPC). The TCR was taken from a woman between 18 and 30 years old with alopecia areata. Some clones in this sample may be carry-over from other donors' samples. V is TRBV7-9 and J is TRBJ1-1; TRBD1 agrees at 7 bases. CDR3 in amino acids: CASSQPYTGDEAFF. In DNA form, the CDR3 reads TGTGCCAGCAGCCAACCTTATACAGGGGATGAAGCTTTCTTT.